These 3 T cell receptor beta chains were sequenced from one sample in a study of regulatory T cells in long-lasting Graves disease. Specified time point: newly diagnosed GD, antithyroid drugs for less than 3 months. With RNA extracted from PBMCs as input, the TCR library was made. Both iRepertoire HTBI primers and Arm-PCR of CDR3 regions were used to build the TCR beta libraries. TCRdb reprocessed the multiplex PCR reads with MiXCR, giving one entry per CDR3 protein. Here the sample spans fewer than 650,000 distinct CDR3 sequences, roughly 15% being singletons. A further study also used this sample, focusing on T cells in Graves' hyperthyroidism and ophthalmopathy.

The specimen comprised peripheral blood mononuclear cells (PBMCs), sampled at new diagnosis, from a patient treated with antithyroid drugs. The receptors were sampled from a woman younger than 45 with Graves disease.

The J gene is TRBJ2-5, the V gene TRBV24-1, with D possibly being TRBD1 (5 bases). Trimming removed 1 base at V and 5 bases at J, with 10 bases between. Germline V lookup: CDR1 KGHDR, CDR2 SFDVKD. The CDR3 length is 14 residues. DNA of the CDR3: TGTGCCACCAGTGATTTTGACAAGGGGGAGACCCAGTACTTC. This codes for CATSDFDKGETQYF.

The chain couples TRBV2 to TRBJ2-1, with 10 nucleotides matching TRBD2. Germline values: CDR1 SNHLY, CDR2 FYNNEI. V gave up 5 bases and J gave up 12 bases; unmatched junction bases: 13. The CDR3 covers 15 residues. CDR3 in amino acids: CASSHTGLAERGQFF. CDR3 DNA: TGTGCCAGCAGTCACACCGGACTAGCGGAAAGGGGGCAGTTCTTC. Filled out from reference TRBV2 and TRBJ2-1, the complete variable domain reads EPEVTQTPSHQVTQMGQEVILRCVPISNHLYFYWYRQILGQKVEFLVSFYNNEISEKSEIFDDQFSVERPDGSNFTLKIRSTKLEDSAMYFCASSHTGLAERGQFFGPGTRLTVL.

This clonotype turned up a few times. This chain uses TRBV14 with TRBJ1-2; possibly TRBD1 for D (5 bases). Germline V gene sequence: CDR1 SGHDN, CDR2 FVKESK. Trimming took off 0 bases at V and 8 bases at J, with 10 bases between the two ends. The CDR3 is 13 amino acids. The CDR3 sequence: CASSQEWGDGYTF. CDR3 in DNA: TGTGCCAGCAGCCAAGAGTGGGGGGACGGCTACACCTTC.